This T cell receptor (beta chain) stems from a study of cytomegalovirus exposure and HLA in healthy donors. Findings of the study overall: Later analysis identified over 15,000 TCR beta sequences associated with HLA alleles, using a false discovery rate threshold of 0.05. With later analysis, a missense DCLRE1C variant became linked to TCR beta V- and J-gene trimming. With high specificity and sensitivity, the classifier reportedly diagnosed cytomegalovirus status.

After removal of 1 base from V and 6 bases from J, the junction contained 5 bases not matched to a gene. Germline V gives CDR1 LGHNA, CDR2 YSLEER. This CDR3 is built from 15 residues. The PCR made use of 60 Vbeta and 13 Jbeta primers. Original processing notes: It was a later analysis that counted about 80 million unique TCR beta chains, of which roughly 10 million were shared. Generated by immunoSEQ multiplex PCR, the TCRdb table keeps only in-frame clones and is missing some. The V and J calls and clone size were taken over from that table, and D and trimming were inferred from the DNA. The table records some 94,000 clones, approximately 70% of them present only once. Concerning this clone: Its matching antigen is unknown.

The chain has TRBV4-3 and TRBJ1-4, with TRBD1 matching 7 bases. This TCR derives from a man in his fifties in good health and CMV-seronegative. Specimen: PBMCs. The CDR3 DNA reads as TGCGCCAGCAGCCAAGCTTCCAGGGGGGATGAAAAACTGTTTTTT. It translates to CASSQASRGDEKLFF.